The rows below give T cell receptor beta chains drawn from one sample of a study of blood T cells in healthy people across ages. Each CDR3 protein is one row after TCRdb ran MiXCR on the 5' RACE reads. The sample has about 930,000 distinct CDR3 sequences, just under 30% seen once; the top ten hold about a tenth. A further study also used this sample, focusing on T cells of mothers and their children.

The sample was blood. These receptors all stem from a middle-aged woman in good health. CDR3s include the opening cysteine and the closing phenylalanine or tryptophan. The D gene is left open where the match is weak. For some rows the clone size is stated as once, few or many, or as a class when expanded; others skip it.

v_call clone_size d_call cdr3_aa
TRBV4-1 - TRBD2 CASSLSTSGEYEQFF
TRBV15 many - CATSREAGYEQYF
TRBV7-2 - - CASSLAGTSNEQFF
TRBV4-1 - - CASSLGTEMNTEAFF
TRBV20-1 - - CSARAGSHGYTF
TRBV7-9 - - CASRRDLRTDTRYF
TRBV7-7 many - CASSLGGITDTQYF
TRBV11-2 many - CASSSEGQLPSREQYF
TRBV28 few - CASTKTVLREQYF
TRBV20-1 many - CSARPWTDAMRYTF
TRBV18 few - CASSLEKARGNEQFF
TRBV20-1 few - CSARDRLGEGGNQPQHF
TRBV7-2 few TRBD1 CASSSDRSSNQPQHF
TRBV9 many - CASSVVAGTTDTQYF
TRBV4-1 few - CASSQDEGSLWTGELFF
TRBV12-3/TRBV12-4 - TRBD1 CASSSRWTGRLGDSNQPQHF
TRBV7-3 - - CASSLTGGPTRGSQYF
TRBV5-1 few TRBD1 CASSPDRRHEQYF
TRBV4-1 many - CASSYIPGQETQYF
TRBV10-3 few - CAISVSLAEGTDTQYF
TRBV9 many TRBD1 CASSVANRGFDNEQFF